The table lists the clone carrying this TCR beta chain with a count of one. Using immunoSEQ multiplex PCR, the repertoire was profiled, and TCRdb retains in-frame clones only, with some absent. The table records a few hundred thousand clones, around 88% of them present only once. The sample originates from a study of blood T cell repertoires in COVID-19. All enrollees were about 18 to 89 years old and from some 24 US areas. Sequencing was carried out using PBMCs or T cells enriched from blood (not recorded which). The sequence derives from a woman in her thirties who had recovered from COVID-19.

CDR3 DNA sequence: TGTGCCAGCAGCCAAGGGTTGTCGGGGTATGGCTACACCTTC. This gives the protein CASSQGLSGYGYTF. This chain links TRBV3-1 (or the pseudogene TRBV3-2) with TRBJ1-2; D is ambiguous. With 1 base removed from V and 5 bases from J, the gap between germline ends came to 11 bases. The CDR3 spans 14 residues. Germline V CDR1 and CDR2: LGHDT, YNNKEL (reference sequence).